This T cell receptor beta chain was sequenced in a study of T cell changes during pregnancy in multiple sclerosis. The V end lost 0 bases, the J end lost 2 bases, and 5 bases lay between the germline ends. Germline V gene data show CDR1 as SGDLS and CDR2 as YYNGEE. The CDR3 length is 14 residues. Using immunoSEQ multiplex PCR, the repertoire was profiled, and TCRdb retains in-frame clones only, with some absent. The data hold about 56,000 clones, with about 83% observed a single time. This clone occurred once. The sample comprised peripheral blood from another person, used as feeder cells. The rearrangement links TRBV9 to TRBJ2-2, with D unclear. This TCR was recovered from a human donor whose cells served as feeder cells for cultures in a pregnancy study. The CDR3 DNA reads TGTGCCAGCAGCGTAGAGTTCAACACCGGGGAGCTGTTTTTT. This sequence encodes CASSVEFNTGELFF.